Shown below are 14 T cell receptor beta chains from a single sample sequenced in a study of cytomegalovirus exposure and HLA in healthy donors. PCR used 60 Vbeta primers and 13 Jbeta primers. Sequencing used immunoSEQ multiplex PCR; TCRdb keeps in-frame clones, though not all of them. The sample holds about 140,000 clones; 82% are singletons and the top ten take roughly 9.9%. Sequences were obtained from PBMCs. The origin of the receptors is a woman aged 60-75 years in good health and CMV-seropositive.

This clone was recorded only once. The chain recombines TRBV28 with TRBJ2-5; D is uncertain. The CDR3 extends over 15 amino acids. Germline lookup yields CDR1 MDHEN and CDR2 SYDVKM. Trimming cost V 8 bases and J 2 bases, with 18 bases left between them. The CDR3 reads CASSLGRVGQETQYF. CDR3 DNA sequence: TGTGCCAGCTCCCTCGGCCGGGTAGGACAAGAGACCCAGTACTTC.

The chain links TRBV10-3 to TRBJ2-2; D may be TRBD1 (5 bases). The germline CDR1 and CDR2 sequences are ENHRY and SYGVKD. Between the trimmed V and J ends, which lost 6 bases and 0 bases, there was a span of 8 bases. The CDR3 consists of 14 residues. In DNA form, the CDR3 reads TGTGCCATCAGGTTGACAGCGAACACCGGGGAGCTGTTTTTT. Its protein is CAIRLTANTGELFF.

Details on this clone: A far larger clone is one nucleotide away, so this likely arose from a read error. CDR3: CACSQVSNRGHTEAFF. Here the CDR3 DNA reads TGCGCCTGCAGCCAAGTAAGCAACAGGGGGCACACTGAAGCTTTCTTT. The genes are TRBV4-1 and TRBJ1-1, with 9 bases aligning to TRBD1. Germline CDR1 MGHRA, CDR2 YSYEKL. This CDR3 has 16 amino acids.

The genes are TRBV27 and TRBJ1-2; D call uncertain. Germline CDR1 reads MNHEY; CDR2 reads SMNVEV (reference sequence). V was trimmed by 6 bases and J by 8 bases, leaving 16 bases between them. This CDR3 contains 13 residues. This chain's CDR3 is CASSRPGEGGYTF. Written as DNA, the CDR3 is TGTGCCAGCAGCCGCCCCGGGGAGGGAGGCTACACCTTC.

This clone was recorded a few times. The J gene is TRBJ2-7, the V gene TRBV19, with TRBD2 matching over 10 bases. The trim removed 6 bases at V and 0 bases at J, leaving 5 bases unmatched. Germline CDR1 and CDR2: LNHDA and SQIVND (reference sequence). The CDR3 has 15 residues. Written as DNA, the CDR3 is TGTGCCAGTAGCCAAAGCGGGAGGGGCTCCTACGAGCAGTACTTC. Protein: CASSQSGRGSYEQYF.

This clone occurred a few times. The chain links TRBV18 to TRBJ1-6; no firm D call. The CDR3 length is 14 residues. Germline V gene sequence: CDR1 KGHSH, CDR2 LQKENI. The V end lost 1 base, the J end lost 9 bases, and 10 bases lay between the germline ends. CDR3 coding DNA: TGTGCCAGCTCACCACGAGATGGAGGTTCACCCCTCCACTTT. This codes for CASSPRDGGSPLHF. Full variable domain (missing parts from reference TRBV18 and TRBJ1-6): NAGVMQNPRHLVRRRGQEARLRCSPMKGHSHVYWYRQLPEEGLKFMVYLQKENIIDESGMPKERFSAEFPKEGPSILRIQQVVRGDSAAYFCASSPRDGGSPLHFGNGTRLTVT.

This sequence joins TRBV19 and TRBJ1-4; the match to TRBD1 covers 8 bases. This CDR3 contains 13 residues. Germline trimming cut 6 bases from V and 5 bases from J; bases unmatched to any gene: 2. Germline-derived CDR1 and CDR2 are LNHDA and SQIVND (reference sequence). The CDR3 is CASRDRENEKLFF. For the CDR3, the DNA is TGTGCCAGTAGGGACAGGGAGAATGAAAAACTGTTTTTT. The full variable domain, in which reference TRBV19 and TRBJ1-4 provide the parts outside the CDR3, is DGGITQSPKYLFRKEGQNVTLSCEQNLNHDAMYWYRQDPGQGLRLIYYSQIVNDFQKGDIAEGYSVSREKKESFPLTVTSAQKNPTAFYLCASRDRENEKLFFGSGTQLSVL.

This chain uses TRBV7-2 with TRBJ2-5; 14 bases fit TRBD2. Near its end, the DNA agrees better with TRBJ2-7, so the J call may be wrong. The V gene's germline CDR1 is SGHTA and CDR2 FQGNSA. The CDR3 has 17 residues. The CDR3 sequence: CASSPRTSGRTPYEQYF. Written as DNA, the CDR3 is TGTGCCAGCAGCCCCAGGACTAGCGGGAGGACTCCCTACGAGCAGTACTTC.

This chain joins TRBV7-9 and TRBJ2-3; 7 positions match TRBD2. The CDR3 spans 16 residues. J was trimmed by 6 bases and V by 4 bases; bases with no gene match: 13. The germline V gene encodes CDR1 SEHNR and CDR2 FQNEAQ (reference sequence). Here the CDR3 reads CASSSSRREIGDTQYF. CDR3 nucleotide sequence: TGTGCCAGCAGCTCCTCGAGGCGGGAGATCGGGGATACGCAGTATTTT.

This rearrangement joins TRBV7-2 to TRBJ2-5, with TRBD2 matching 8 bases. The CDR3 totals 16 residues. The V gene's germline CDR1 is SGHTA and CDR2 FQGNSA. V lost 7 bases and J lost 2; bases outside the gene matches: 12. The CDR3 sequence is CASTQGAGDWQETQYF. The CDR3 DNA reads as TGTGCCAGCACCCAAGGAGCGGGAGACTGGCAAGAGACCCAGTACTTC.

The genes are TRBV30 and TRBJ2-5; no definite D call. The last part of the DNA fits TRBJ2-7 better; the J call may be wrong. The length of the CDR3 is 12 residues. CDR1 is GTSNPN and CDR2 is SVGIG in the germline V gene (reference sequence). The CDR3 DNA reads TGTGCCTGGAGGATCGACACCTACGAGCAGTACTTC. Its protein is CAWRIDTYEQYF.

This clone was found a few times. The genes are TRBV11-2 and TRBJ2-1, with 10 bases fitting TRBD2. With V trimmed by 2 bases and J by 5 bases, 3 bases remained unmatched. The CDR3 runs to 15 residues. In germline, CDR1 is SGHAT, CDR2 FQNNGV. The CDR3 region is CASSLQAGGNNEQFF. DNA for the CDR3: TGTGCCAGCAGCTTACAAGCGGGGGGGAACAATGAGCAGTTCTTC.

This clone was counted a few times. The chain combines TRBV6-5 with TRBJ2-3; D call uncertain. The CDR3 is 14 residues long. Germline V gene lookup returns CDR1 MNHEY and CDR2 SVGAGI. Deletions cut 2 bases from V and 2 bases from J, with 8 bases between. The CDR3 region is CASSYRGFTDTQYF. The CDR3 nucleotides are TGTGCCAGCAGTTACCGAGGTTTCACAGATACGCAGTATTTT.

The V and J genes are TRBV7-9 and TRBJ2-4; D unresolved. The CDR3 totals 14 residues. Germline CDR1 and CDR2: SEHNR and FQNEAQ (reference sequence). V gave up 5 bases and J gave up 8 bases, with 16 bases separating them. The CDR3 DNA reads TGTGCCAGCAGCCCGAACGAACAGTGGGACATTCAGTACTTC. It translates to CASSPNEQWDIQYF.